This T cell receptor beta chain comes out of a study of vaccination and CD4 T cells after COVID-19. Points from the study as a whole: Post-infection sampling omitted early timepoints and covered relatively few convalescent patients.

CDR1 is DFQATT and CDR2 is SNEGSKA in the germline V gene (reference sequence). V lost 6 bases and J lost 2, with 16 bases in between. CDR3 size: 14 residues. Treatment meaning: roughly 10-day PBMC culture with coronavirus spike peptide pools or control peptides (ViraFEST assay). Comment on this clonotype: The antigen remains undetermined.

The Oncomine TCR Beta short-read assay generated sequence data from the DNA of cultured CD4+ T cells. Via MiXCR, TCRdb re-called the PCR reads, giving one row per CDR3 protein. Counted here are more than 15,000 distinct CDR3 sequences, 47% occurring once; the ten biggest clones make up roughly 13%. The V and J genes are TRBV20-1 and TRBJ2-5; a weak D match, TRBD2 (5 bases). Sample: cultured CD4+ T cells from blood. The origin of this receptor is a human donor with COVID-19. DNA of the CDR3: TGCAGTGCGATACTAGGCCCCGTTCAAGAGACCCAGTACTTC. It translates to CSAILGPVQETQYF.